This entry is about one T cell receptor (beta chain). Its antigen is not identified. PCR employed 60 Vbeta and 13 Jbeta primers. Sequenced by immunoSEQ multiplex PCR; TCRdb stores in-frame clones only, minus some. The repertoire holds over 130,000 clones, with approximately 78% as singletons. The data are from a study of cytomegalovirus exposure and HLA in healthy donors. Study summary: Unique TCR beta sequences numbering about 100 million came from about 179 million T cells in an earlier analysis. When fewer than 400 donors were genotyped, over 80% of them were found to fall in the Caucasian-associated ancestry cluster. Study-wide points: Prediction of most subjects' HLA-A and HLA-B alleles by TCR beta sequences was reportedly accurate. In vitro testing confirmed a few CMV-associated chains as specific for CMV antigens.

The source is a woman between 35 and 50 years old in good health and CMV-seropositive. The sequenced sample was PBMCs.

The CDR3 loop reads CASSAGQASGYAFF. Here the CDR3 DNA reads TGCGCCAGCAGTGCGGGACAGGCCTCGGGTTATGCTTTCTTT. The chain carries TRBV10-1 and TRBJ1-1; 8 bases align to TRBD1. From germline, CDR1 is WNHNN and CDR2 SYGVQD (reference sequence). This CDR3 has 14 residues. V was clipped by 4 bases and J by 11 bases; unmatched bases: 12.